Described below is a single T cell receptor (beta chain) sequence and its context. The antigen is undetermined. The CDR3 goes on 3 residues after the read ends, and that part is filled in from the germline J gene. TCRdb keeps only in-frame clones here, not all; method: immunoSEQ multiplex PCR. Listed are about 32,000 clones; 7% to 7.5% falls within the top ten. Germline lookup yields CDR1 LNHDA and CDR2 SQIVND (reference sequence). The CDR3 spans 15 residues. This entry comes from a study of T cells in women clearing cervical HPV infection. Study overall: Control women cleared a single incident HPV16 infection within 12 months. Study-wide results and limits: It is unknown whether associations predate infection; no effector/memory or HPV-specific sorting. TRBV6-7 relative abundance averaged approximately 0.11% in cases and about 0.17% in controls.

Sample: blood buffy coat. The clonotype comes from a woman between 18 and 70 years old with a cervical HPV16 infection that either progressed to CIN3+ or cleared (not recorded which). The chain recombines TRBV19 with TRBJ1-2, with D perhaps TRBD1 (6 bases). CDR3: CASSRLRGAENIYTF. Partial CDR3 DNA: TGTGCCAGTAGCCGTCTGCGGGGGGCTGAAAACATC.